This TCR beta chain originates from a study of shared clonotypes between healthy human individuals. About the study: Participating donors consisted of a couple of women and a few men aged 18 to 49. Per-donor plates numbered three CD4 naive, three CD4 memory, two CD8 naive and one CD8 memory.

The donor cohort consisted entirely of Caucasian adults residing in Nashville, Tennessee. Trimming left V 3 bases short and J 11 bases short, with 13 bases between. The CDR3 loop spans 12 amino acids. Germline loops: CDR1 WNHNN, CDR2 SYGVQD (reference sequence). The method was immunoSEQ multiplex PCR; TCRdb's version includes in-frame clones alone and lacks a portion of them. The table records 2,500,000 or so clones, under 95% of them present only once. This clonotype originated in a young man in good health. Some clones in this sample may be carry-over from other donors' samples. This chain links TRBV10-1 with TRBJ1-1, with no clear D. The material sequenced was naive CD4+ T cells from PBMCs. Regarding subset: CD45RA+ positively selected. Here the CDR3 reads CASSDPGLDAFF. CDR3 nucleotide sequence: TGCGCCAGCAGTGATCCGGGTTTGGATGCTTTCTTT.